This T cell receptor beta chain was sequenced in a study of beta chain features in type 1 diabetes. For the study at large: Examination spanned roughly 110 million sorted cells from all samples. Study-level results: For patients and controls alike, PCR might favor shorter templates to the same degree. VDJ junctions sequenced from type 1 diabetes patients showed fewer insertions and more deletions. Naive, central memory and Treg TCRB repertoires appeared more alike in patients than in healthy donors. Across all four CD4+ subsets, people with type 1 diabetes showed modestly shorter TCRB CDR3s.

Isolated RNA was reverse transcribed in full, so expressed TCRB transcripts were sequenced. Assay used: immunoSEQ multiplex PCR; TCRdb lists only in-frame clones, some missing. The sample records 200,000 to 250,000 clones, about 14% being singletons. This clone was observed a few times. Its target is unknown. Unmatched junction bases numbered 9, after V lost 5 bases and J lost 6 bases. The CDR3 is made up of 16 amino acids. CDR1 is SGHAT and CDR2 is FQNNGV in the germline V gene. Material: naive CD4+ T cells from blood. V and J are TRBV11-2 and TRBJ2-1, with 11 bases lining up with TRBD2. The origin of this receptor is a young man with type 1 diabetes. The CDR3 bases are TGTGCCAGCAGCCATCTACTAGCGGGAGTCTTCAATGAGCAGTTCTTC. Its translation: CASSHLLAGVFNEQFF.